Listed here is a single TCR beta chain. CDR1 is SGHDT and CDR2 is YYEEEE in the germline V gene. V lost 4 bases to trimming and J lost 2 bases; unmatched junction nucleotides: 5. The CDR3 runs to 15 residues. Generated by immunoSEQ multiplex PCR, the TCRdb table keeps only in-frame clones and is missing some. This repertoire shows about 250,000 clones, 82% found once; its top ten account for 4% to 5%. This sample was included in a study of blood T cell repertoires in COVID-19. About the research overall: Both acute and convalescent COVID-19 samples were obtained from the United States, Italy and Spain. T cells, B-cell-depleted T cells, or PBMCs provided the cDNA or gDNA that served as material.

The TCR originated in a woman aged 70-85 years with acute or convalescent COVID-19. The sequencing sample was made of peripheral blood. This chain links TRBV5-6 with TRBJ2-3, with 9 bases that match TRBD1. CDR3 bases: TGTGCCAGCAGCCGGGACAGGGCCATCACAGATACGCAGTATTTT. This translates into CASSRDRAITDTQYF.